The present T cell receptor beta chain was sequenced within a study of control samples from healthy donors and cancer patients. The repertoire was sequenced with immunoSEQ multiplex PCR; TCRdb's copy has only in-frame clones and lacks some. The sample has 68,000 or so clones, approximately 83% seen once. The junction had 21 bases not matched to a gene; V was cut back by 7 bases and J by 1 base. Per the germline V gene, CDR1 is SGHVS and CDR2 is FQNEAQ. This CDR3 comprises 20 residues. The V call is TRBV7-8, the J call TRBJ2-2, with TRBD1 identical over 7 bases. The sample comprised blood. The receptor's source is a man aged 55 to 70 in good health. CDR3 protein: CASTTHLGGGRRMNTGELFF. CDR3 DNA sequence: TGTGCCAGCACAACCCATTTAGGGGGCGGCAGGCGGATGAACACCGGGGAGCTGTTTTTT.